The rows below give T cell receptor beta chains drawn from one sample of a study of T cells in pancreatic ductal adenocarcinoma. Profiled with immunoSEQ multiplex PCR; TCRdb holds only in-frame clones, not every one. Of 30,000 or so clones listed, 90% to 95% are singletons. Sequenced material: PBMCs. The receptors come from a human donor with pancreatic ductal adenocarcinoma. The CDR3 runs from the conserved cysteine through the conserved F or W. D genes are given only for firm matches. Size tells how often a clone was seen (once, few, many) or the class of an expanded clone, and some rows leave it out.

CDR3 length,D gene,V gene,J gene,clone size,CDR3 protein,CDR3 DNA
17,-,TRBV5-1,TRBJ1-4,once,CASSLEPSPATNEKLFF,TGCGCCAGCAGCTTGGAGCCGTCCCCAGCAACTAATGAAAAACTGTTTTTT
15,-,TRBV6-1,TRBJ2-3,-,CASTPSAGSTDTQYF,TGTGCCAGCACCCCGTCGGCAGGGAGCACAGATACGCAGTATTTT
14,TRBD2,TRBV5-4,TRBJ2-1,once,CASKGTSGYNEQFF,TGTGCCAGCAAAGGGACTAGCGGCTACAATGAGCAGTTCTTC
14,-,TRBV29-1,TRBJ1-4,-,CSVHTRDRNEKLFF,TGCAGCGTCCACACCCGGGATAGGAATGAAAAACTGTTTTTT
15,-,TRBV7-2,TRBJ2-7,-,CASSQSSSEAYEQYF,TGTGCCAGCAGCCAGTCATCTAGCGAGGCCTACGAGCAGTACTTC
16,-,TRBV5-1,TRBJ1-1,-,CASSLSAGHRGAEAFF,TGCGCCAGCAGCCTATCTGCAGGGCATCGAGGGGCTGAAGCTTTCTTT
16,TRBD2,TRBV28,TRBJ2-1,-,CASSLPQGLAADEQFF,TGTGCCAGCAGTTTACCCCAGGGACTAGCAGCAGATGAGCAGTTCTTC
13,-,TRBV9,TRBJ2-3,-,CASSVVSPDTQYF,TGTGCCAGCAGCGTAGTCTCCCCAGATACGCAGTATTTT
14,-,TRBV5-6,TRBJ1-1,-,CASSLPGLNTEAFF,TGTGCCAGCAGCTTGCCGGGCTTGAACACTGAAGCTTTCTTT
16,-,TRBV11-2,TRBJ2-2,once,CASSTAGPLSIGELFF,TGTGCCAGCAGCACCGCCGGGCCGCTCTCCATCGGGGAGCTGTTTTTT
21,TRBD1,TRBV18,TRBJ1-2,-,CASSPQGFGSQHRGRSVGYTF,TGTGCCAGCTCACCACAGGGATTCGGAAGTCAACACAGGGGGCGATCGGTTGGCTACACCTTC
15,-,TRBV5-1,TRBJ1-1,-,CASSLGGSRGTEAFF,TGCGCCAGCAGCTTGGGAGGGTCCCGGGGCACTGAAGCTTTCTTT
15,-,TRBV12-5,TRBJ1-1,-,CASGFSIDPNTEAFF,TGTGCTAGTGGTTTTTCGATTGATCCGAACACTGAAGCTTTCTTT
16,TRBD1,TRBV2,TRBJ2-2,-,CASSETGTGVDGELFF,TGTGCCAGCAGTGAAACCGGGACAGGGGTGGACGGGGAGCTGTTTTTT
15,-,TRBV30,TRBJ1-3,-,CAWTVNWNTGNTIYF,TGTGCCTGGACAGTAAATTGGAATACTGGAAACACCATATATTTT
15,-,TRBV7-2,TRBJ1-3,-,CASSLSRDSGNTIYF,TGTGCCAGCAGCTTATCACGGGACTCTGGAAACACCATATATTTT
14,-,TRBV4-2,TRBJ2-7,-,CASSQDLGVWEQYF,TGTGCCAGCAGCCAAGATTTGGGAGTCTGGGAGCAGTACTTC
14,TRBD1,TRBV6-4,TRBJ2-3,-,CASSPGQSTDTQYF,TGTGCCAGCAGTCCGGGACAGAGCACAGATACGCAGTATTTT
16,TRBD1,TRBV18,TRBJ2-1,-,CASSPRTGGERDEQFF,TGTGCCAGCTCACCACGGACAGGCGGAGAGAGGGATGAGCAGTTCTTC
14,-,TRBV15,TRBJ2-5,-,CATSRVNPQETQYF,TGTGCCACCAGCAGAGTGAATCCCCAAGAGACCCAGTACTTC
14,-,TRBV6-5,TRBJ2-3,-,CAISEREYTDTQYF,TGTGCCATCAGTGAGAGGGAGTACACAGATACGCAGTATTTT
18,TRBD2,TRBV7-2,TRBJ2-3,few,CASSFWGYGGRIPDTQYF,TGTGCCAGCAGCTTTTGGGGGTACGGCGGGAGAATCCCAGATACGCAGTATTTT
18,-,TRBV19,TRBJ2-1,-,CASSMRFERPSSYNEQFF,TGTGCCAGTAGTATGAGGTTCGAGAGGCCGAGCTCCTACAATGAGCAGTTCTTC
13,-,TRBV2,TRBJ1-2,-,CASSPLDNYGYTF,TGTGCCAGCAGTCCACTCGACAACTATGGCTACACCTTC
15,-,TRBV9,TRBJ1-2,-,CASSSLGRKGYGYTF,TGTGCCAGCAGCTCACTTGGCCGTAAAGGCTATGGCTACACCTTC
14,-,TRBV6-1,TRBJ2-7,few,CASSERGRQYEQYF,TGTGCCAGCAGTGAAAGGGGGAGGCAGTACGAGCAGTACTTC
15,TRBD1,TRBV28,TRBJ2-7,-,CASSPRRTGIYEQYF,TGTGCCAGCAGTCCCCGAAGGACAGGAATCTACGAGCAGTACTTC
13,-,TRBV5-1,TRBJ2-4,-,CASSGPGYGIQYF,TGCGCCAGCAGCGGGCCAGGCTACGGCATTCAGTACTTC
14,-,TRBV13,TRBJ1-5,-,CASSLGQLNQPQHF,TGTGCCAGCAGCTTGGGCCAGCTCAATCAGCCCCAGCATTTT
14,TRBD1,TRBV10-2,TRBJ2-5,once,CASSPQGYQETQYF,TGCGCCAGCAGTCCACAGGGGTACCAAGAGACCCAGTACTTC
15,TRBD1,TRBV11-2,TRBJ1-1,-,CASSGDRGRDTEAFF,TGTGCCAGCAGCGGGGACAGGGGCAGAGACACTGAAGCTTTCTTT
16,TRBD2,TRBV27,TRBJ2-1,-,CASSFSPGGRASEQFF,TGTGCCAGCAGTTTCAGTCCCGGCGGGAGAGCCAGTGAGCAGTTCTTC
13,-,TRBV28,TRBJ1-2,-,CASSSKPNYGYTF,TGTGCCAGCAGTTCTAAGCCTAACTATGGCTACACCTTC
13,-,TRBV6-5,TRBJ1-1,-,CASSFTENTEAFF,TGTGCCAGCAGCTTTACAGAGAACACTGAAGCTTTCTTT
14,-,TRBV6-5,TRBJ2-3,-,CASSYPGIVDTQYF,TGTGCCAGCAGTTACCCGGGTATAGTAGATACGCAGTATTTT
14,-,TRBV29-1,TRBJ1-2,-,CSVESGTEYYGYTF,TGCAGCGTTGAATCAGGGACCGAGTATTATGGCTACACCTTC
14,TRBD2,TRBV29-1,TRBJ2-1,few,CSVEEGGRGNEQFF,TGCAGCGTTGAAGAGGGCGGGAGGGGCAATGAGCAGTTCTTC
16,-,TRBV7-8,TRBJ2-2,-,CASSLLSSGDTGELFF,TGTGCCAGCAGCTTACTGTCCTCTGGGGACACCGGGGAGCTGTTTTTT
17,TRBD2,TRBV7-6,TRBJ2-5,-,CASSLIAGLAGRRTQYF,TGTGCCAGCAGCTTAATTGCGGGGCTAGCGGGAAGAAGGACCCAGTACTTC
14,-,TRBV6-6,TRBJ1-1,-,CASSYYRAGTEAFF,TGTGCCAGCAGTTACTACAGGGCGGGGACTGAAGCTTTCTTT
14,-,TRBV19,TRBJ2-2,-,CASTLFANTGELFF,TGTGCCAGTACCCTTTTCGCGAACACCGGGGAGCTGTTTTTT
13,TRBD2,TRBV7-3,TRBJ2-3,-,CASSLREGDTQYF,TGTGCCAGCAGCTTAAGGGAGGGCGATACGCAGTATTTT
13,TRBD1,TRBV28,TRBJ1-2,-,CASFDRGRVGYTF,TGTGCCAGCTTCGACAGGGGGCGGGTTGGCTACACCTTC
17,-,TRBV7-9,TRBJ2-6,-,CASSLHMGDSGANVLTF,TGTGCCAGCAGCTTACATATGGGGGACTCTGGGGCCAACGTCCTGACTTTC
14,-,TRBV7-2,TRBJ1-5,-,CASSLGGGNQPQHF,TGTGCCAGCAGCCTCGGGGGGGGCAATCAGCCCCAGCATTTT